This T cell receptor (beta chain) was identified during a study of spatial heterogeneity in lung cancer. Study-wide background: There were roughly 72 donors, all of them untreated patients with early-stage non-small cell lung cancer.

Each TCR cDNA molecule bore a unique molecular identifier. MiXCR, applied by TCRdb to the 5' RACE reads, yields one record per CDR3 protein. The repertoire holds 15,000 to 20,000 distinct CDR3 sequences, with 9.2% as singletons. Germline loops: CDR1 SGHTA, CDR2 FQGNSA. V was pared by 2 bases and J by 0 bases, with 13 bases between. The length of the CDR3 is 16 residues. This clonotype was detected ten times or more. The time point was: blood at routine non-recurrence follow-up after resection. The study sequenced unsorted whole RNA from tumor, nontumor lung or frozen PBMC. The receptor comes from a male donor with early-stage non-small cell lung cancer. The starting material was PBMCs, obtained at follow-up. This sequence joins TRBV7-2 and TRBJ2-5, with D possibly matching TRBD1 (5 bases). The CDR3 nucleotides read TGTGCCAGCAGCTTATCGGACACCTGGTACCAAGAGACCCAGTACTTC. Its protein product is CASSLSDTWYQETQYF. The full variable domain, completed using reference TRBV7-2 and TRBJ2-5, is GAGVSQSPSNKVTEKGKDVELRCDPISGHTALYWYRQSLGQGLEFLIYFQGNSAPDKSGLPSDRFSAERTGGSVSTLTIQRTQQEDSAVYLCASSLSDTWYQETQYFGPGTRLLVL.